This note documents a single TCR beta chain sequence. This sample was included in a study of T cell changes during pregnancy in multiple sclerosis. There are 14 residues in the CDR3. The junction had 6 bases not matched to a gene; V was cut back by 0 bases and J by 8 bases. CDR1 is KGHSH and CDR2 is LQKENI in the germline V gene. Repertoires were generated with immunoSEQ multiplex PCR, while TCRdb's copy carries only in-frame clones and drops some. The data hold some 70,000 clones, with around nine tenths observed a single time. Material: peripheral blood, obtained in the second trimester of pregnancy. The chain links TRBV18 to TRBJ1-2; 7 nucleotides line up with TRBD1. The TCR originated in a female donor in good health, enrolled as a control in a pregnancy study. The CDR3 loop reads CASSPPDRRRGYTF. Written as DNA, the CDR3 is TGTGCCAGCTCACCACCGGACAGGCGGCGGGGCTACACCTTC.